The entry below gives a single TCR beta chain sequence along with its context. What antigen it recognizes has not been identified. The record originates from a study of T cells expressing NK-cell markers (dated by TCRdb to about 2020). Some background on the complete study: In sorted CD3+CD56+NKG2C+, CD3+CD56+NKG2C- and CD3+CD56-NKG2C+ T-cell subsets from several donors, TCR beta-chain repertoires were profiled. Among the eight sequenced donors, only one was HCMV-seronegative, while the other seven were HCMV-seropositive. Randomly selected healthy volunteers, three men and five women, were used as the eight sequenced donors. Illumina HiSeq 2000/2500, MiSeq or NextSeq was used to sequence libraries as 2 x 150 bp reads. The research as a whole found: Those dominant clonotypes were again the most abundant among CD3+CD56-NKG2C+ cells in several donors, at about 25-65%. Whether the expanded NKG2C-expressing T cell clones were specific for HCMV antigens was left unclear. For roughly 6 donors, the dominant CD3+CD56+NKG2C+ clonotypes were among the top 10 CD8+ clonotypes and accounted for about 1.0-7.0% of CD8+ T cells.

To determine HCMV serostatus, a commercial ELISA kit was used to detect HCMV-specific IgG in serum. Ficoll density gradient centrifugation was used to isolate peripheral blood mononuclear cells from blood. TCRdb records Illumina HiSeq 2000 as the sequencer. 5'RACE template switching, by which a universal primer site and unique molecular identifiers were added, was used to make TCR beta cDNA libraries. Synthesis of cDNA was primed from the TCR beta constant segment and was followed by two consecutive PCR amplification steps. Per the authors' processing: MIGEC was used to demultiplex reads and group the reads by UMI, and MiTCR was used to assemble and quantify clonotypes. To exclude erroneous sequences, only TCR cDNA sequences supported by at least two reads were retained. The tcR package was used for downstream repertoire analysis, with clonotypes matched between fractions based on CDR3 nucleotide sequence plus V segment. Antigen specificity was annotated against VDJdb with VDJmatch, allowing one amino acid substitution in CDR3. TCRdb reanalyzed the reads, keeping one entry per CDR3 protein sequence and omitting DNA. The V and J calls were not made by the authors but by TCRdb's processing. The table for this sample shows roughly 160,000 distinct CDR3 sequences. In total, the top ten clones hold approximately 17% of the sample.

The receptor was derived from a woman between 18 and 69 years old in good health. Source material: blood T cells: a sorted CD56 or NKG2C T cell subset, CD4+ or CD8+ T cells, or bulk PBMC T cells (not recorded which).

CDR3 sequence: CASSWGTTQETQYF. The rearranged segments are TRBV5-1 and TRBJ2-5; TCRdb gives TRBD2 as the D gene, but with no DNA this cannot be confirmed. From the germline V gene, CDR1 is SGHRS and CDR2 is YFSETQ. Counted from cysteine to phenylalanine, this CDR3 has 14 amino acids. A DNA sequence was not provided.